Below, one T cell receptor beta chain is given with its context. The sample originates from a study of T cell responses to AZD1222 COVID-19 vaccine. The assay was immunoSEQ multiplex PCR, and TCRdb's table has in-frame clones only and misses some. The profile covers around 140,000 clones, with 93% appearing a single time and more than 4.5% taken by the ten largest. The material was peripheral blood, obtained on day 0 of AZD1222 vaccination. The source of this sequence is an adult in good health.

CDR3 coding DNA: TGCGCCAGCAGTACGCTGCTCGGCAACGACAATGAGCAGTTCTTC. This sequence encodes CASSTLLGNDNEQFF. This chain links TRBV5-1 with TRBJ2-1; D is ambiguous. V lost 5 bases to trimming and J lost 5 bases, with 17 bases between them. The CDR3 extends over 15 amino acids. The germline V gene has CDR1 SGHRS and CDR2 YFSETQ.